A selection of T cell receptor beta chains follows, all from one sample in a study of CD8 T cells in Susac syndrome. TCRdb fed the immunoSEQ multiplex PCR reads into MiXCR, producing one record per CDR3 protein. Of about 130,000 distinct CDR3 sequences listed, around 94% are singletons. Material for sequencing was CD8+ T cells from PBMCs. These receptors all stem from a human donor with Susac syndrome. Both conserved end residues are part of each CDR3. A D gene is named only where the DNA matches it firmly. For some rows the clone size is stated as once, few or many, or as a class when expanded; others skip it.

len: 14; abundance: NA; v_gene: TRBV4-2; d_gene: NA; j_gene: TRBJ1-5; CDR3aa: CASSHPGALQPQHF; CDR3nt: TGTGCCAGCAGCCACCCTGGGGCTCTACAGCCCCAGCATTTT
len: 14; abundance: NA; v_gene: TRBV30; d_gene: NA; j_gene: TRBJ2-1; CDR3aa: CAWSIQVLRNEQFF; CDR3nt: TGTGCCTGGAGTATACAGGTTCTTCGCAATGAGCAGTTCTTC
len: 15; abundance: NA; v_gene: TRBV6-2/TRBV6-3; d_gene: TRBD2; j_gene: TRBJ2-5; CDR3aa: CASSDPREGQETQYF; CDR3nt: TGTGCCAGCAGCGACCCGAGGGAGGGCCAAGAGACCCAGTACTTC
len: 14; abundance: NA; v_gene: TRBV28; d_gene: NA; j_gene: TRBJ1-2; CDR3aa: CASSFIPGSYGYTF; CDR3nt: TGTGCCAGCTCCTTTATACCTGGGAGCTATGGCTACACCTTC
len: 14; abundance: NA; v_gene: TRBV24-1; d_gene: NA; j_gene: TRBJ1-2; CDR3aa: CATSSPGTDYGYTF; CDR3nt: TGTGCCACCAGCAGTCCCGGGACTGACTATGGCTACACCTTC
len: 16; abundance: NA; v_gene: TRBV5-1; d_gene: NA; j_gene: TRBJ2-1; CDR3aa: CASSLGLVSSYNEQFF; CDR3nt: TGCGCCAGCAGCTTGGGACTAGTTTCTTCGTACAATGAGCAGTTCTTC
len: 13; abundance: NA; v_gene: TRBV29-1; d_gene: NA; j_gene: TRBJ2-3; CDR3aa: CSVDGDSTDTQYF; CDR3nt: TGCAGCGTTGACGGCGATAGCACAGATACGCAGTATTTT
len: 16; abundance: once; v_gene: TRBV5-6; d_gene: NA; j_gene: TRBJ1-1; CDR3aa: CASSLDPNLMNTEAFF; CDR3nt: TGTGCCAGCAGCCTGGACCCAAATCTCATGAACACTGAAGCTTTCTTT
len: 15; abundance: NA; v_gene: TRBV24-1; d_gene: NA; j_gene: TRBJ1-5; CDR3aa: CATSDPDGGNQPQHF; CDR3nt: TGTGCCACCAGTGACCCGGACGGGGGGAATCAGCCCCAGCATTTT
len: 13; abundance: NA; v_gene: TRBV5-1; d_gene: NA; j_gene: TRBJ2-5; CDR3aa: CASSRVPRETQYF; CDR3nt: TGCGCCAGCAGCCGGGTCCCCCGGGAGACCCAGTACTTC
len: 13; abundance: NA; v_gene: TRBV29-1; d_gene: NA; j_gene: TRBJ1-1; CDR3aa: CSVARAGETEAFF; CDR3nt: TGCAGCGTCGCCAGGGCGGGAGAGACTGAAGCTTTCTTT
len: 14; abundance: NA; v_gene: TRBV9; d_gene: NA; j_gene: TRBJ2-2; CDR3aa: CASSVGGGAGELFF; CDR3nt: TGTGCCAGCAGCGTAGGGGGTGGGGCCGGGGAGCTGTTTTTT
len: 15; abundance: NA; v_gene: TRBV7-6; d_gene: NA; j_gene: TRBJ1-2; CDR3aa: CASSMTGGSNYGYTF; CDR3nt: TGTGCCAGCAGCATGACCGGGGGCTCTAACTATGGCTACACCTTC
len: 17; abundance: once; v_gene: TRBV5-6; d_gene: TRBD2; j_gene: TRBJ2-1; CDR3aa: CASSADLAVGSYNEQFF; CDR3nt: TGTGCCAGCAGCGCCGATCTAGCGGTGGGCTCCTACAATGAGCAGTTCTTC
len: 14; abundance: NA; v_gene: TRBV29-1; d_gene: NA; j_gene: TRBJ2-2; CDR3aa: CSVLKDTNTGELFF; CDR3nt: TGCAGCGTTTTGAAGGACACGAACACCGGGGAGCTGTTTTTT
len: 20; abundance: NA; v_gene: TRBV28; d_gene: TRBD1; j_gene: TRBJ2-6; CDR3aa: CASSWPGTGVLDSGANVLTF; CDR3nt: TGTGCCAGCAGTTGGCCCGGGACAGGGGTTTTAGACTCTGGGGCCAACGTCCTGACTTTC
len: 14; abundance: NA; v_gene: TRBV7-3; d_gene: TRBD1; j_gene: TRBJ2-1; CDR3aa: CASSVDRGHNEQFF; CDR3nt: TGTGCCAGCAGCGTGGACAGGGGTCACAATGAGCAGTTCTTC
len: 14; abundance: NA; v_gene: TRBV20-1; d_gene: NA; j_gene: TRBJ2-1; CDR3aa: CSAIRGGIGNEQFF; CDR3nt: TGCAGTGCTATCCGAGGGGGGATAGGCAATGAGCAGTTCTTC
len: 15; abundance: NA; v_gene: TRBV30; d_gene: TRBD1; j_gene: TRBJ2-7; CDR3aa: CAWSGPTGGGYEQYF; CDR3nt: TGTGCCTGGAGTGGGCCGACAGGGGGCGGGTACGAGCAGTACTTC
len: 15; abundance: NA; v_gene: TRBV25-1; d_gene: NA; j_gene: TRBJ2-3; CDR3aa: CASSDGVTSTDTQYF; CDR3nt: TGTGCCAGCAGCGACGGGGTGACTAGCACAGATACGCAGTATTTT
len: 20; abundance: NA; v_gene: TRBV20-1; d_gene: NA; j_gene: TRBJ2-1; CDR3aa: CSAHRWGAMETLSSYNEQFF; CDR3nt: TGCAGTGCCCATAGGTGGGGGGCTATGGAAACCCTTAGCTCCTACAATGAGCAGTTCTTC
len: 13; abundance: once; v_gene: TRBV30; d_gene: NA; j_gene: TRBJ2-3; CDR3aa: CAWTSGRGDTQYF; CDR3nt: TGTGCCTGGACCTCCGGTCGGGGAGATACGCAGTATTTT
len: 15; abundance: NA; v_gene: TRBV15; d_gene: TRBD1; j_gene: TRBJ1-5; CDR3aa: CATSSRDRGNQPQHF; CDR3nt: TGTGCCACCAGCAGTCGGGACAGGGGTAATCAGCCCCAGCATTTT
len: 11; abundance: NA; v_gene: TRBV14; d_gene: NA; j_gene: TRBJ2-1; CDR3aa: CASSQNNEQFF; CDR3nt: TGTGCCAGCAGTCAAAACAATGAGCAGTTCTTC
len: 14; abundance: NA; v_gene: TRBV11-2; d_gene: NA; j_gene: TRBJ2-3; CDR3aa: CASSPPSRADTQYF; CDR3nt: TGTGCCAGCAGCCCACCGTCTAGGGCAGATACGCAGTATTTT
len: 17; abundance: NA; v_gene: TRBV9; d_gene: NA; j_gene: TRBJ1-1; CDR3aa: CASSAGATGGMNTEAFF; CDR3nt: TGTGCCAGCAGCGCGGGCGCGACAGGTGGTATGAACACTGAAGCTTTCTTT
len: 15; abundance: NA; v_gene: TRBV20-1; d_gene: NA; j_gene: TRBJ2-5; CDR3aa: CSARDQSDYQETQYF; CDR3nt: TGCAGTGCTAGAGATCAGTCTGACTACCAAGAGACCCAGTACTTC
len: 14; abundance: NA; v_gene: TRBV2; d_gene: NA; j_gene: TRBJ1-6; CDR3aa: CASSGIGSNSPLHF; CDR3nt: TGTGCCAGCAGTGGGATCGGCAGTAATTCACCCCTCCACTTT
len: 14; abundance: NA; v_gene: TRBV4-3; d_gene: TRBD2; j_gene: TRBJ2-7; CDR3aa: CASSPQPSGYEQYF; CDR3nt: TGCGCCAGCAGCCCTCAGCCTAGCGGCTACGAGCAGTACTTC
len: 16; abundance: NA; v_gene: TRBV15; d_gene: NA; j_gene: TRBJ1-3; CDR3aa: CATSRARDFSGNTIYF; CDR3nt: TGTGCCACCAGCAGAGCTCGAGACTTCTCTGGAAACACCATATATTTT
len: 15; abundance: NA; v_gene: TRBV20-1; d_gene: TRBD1; j_gene: TRBJ2-7; CDR3aa: CSARDRDSEIYEQYF; CDR3nt: TGCAGTGCTAGAGATCGGGACAGCGAAATCTACGAGCAGTACTTC
len: 14; abundance: NA; v_gene: TRBV13; d_gene: NA; j_gene: TRBJ2-5; CDR3aa: CASSLAGNQETQYF; CDR3nt: TGTGCCAGCAGCTTGGCGGGTAACCAAGAGACCCAGTACTTC
len: 12; abundance: NA; v_gene: TRBV5-8; d_gene: NA; j_gene: TRBJ2-5; CDR3aa: CASSLGRLTQYF; CDR3nt: TGTGCCAGCAGCTTGGGGCGGCTAACCCAGTACTTC
len: 14; abundance: NA; v_gene: TRBV12-3/TRBV12-4; d_gene: NA; j_gene: TRBJ2-7; CDR3aa: CASSSPGTFYEQYF; CDR3nt: TGTGCCAGCAGCTCCCCCGGGACATTCTACGAGCAGTACTTC
len: 17; abundance: NA; v_gene: TRBV28; d_gene: TRBD1; j_gene: TRBJ2-3; CDR3aa: CASSYFGTGRTLDTQYF; CDR3nt: TGTGCCAGCAGTTACTTCGGGACAGGGAGAACGTTAGATACGCAGTATTTT